The clone carrying this T cell receptor beta chain was detected a few times. The CDR3 has 16 amino acids. J was trimmed by 6 bases and V by 6 bases; bases with no gene match: 11. Looked up from germline, CDR1 is MDHEN and CDR2 is SYDVKM. The data were obtained in a study of blood T cell repertoires in COVID-19. Study-wide context: From the United States, Italy and Spain came samples of acute and convalescent COVID-19. From T cells, B-cell-depleted T cells, or PBMCs came the material, which was cDNA or gDNA.

Method: immunoSEQ multiplex PCR; TCRdb's copy keeps in-frame clones and lacks some. In the table there are some 250,000 clones, approximately 85% of which are singletons. Recruits, aged roughly 18 to 100 years, lived in 25 or so US areas. Clinical history reported by participants formed the basis on which cohorts were assigned. This chain uses TRBV28 with TRBJ2-1; the match to TRBD2 covers 10 bases. This clonotype was obtained from a woman aged 50 to 60 who had recovered from COVID-19. The source material was PBMCs or T cells enriched from blood (not recorded which). CDR3 protein: CASSRRLAGAPNEQFF. As DNA, the CDR3 is TGTGCCAGCAGCCGTAGGCTAGCGGGAGCCCCCAATGAGCAGTTCTTC.